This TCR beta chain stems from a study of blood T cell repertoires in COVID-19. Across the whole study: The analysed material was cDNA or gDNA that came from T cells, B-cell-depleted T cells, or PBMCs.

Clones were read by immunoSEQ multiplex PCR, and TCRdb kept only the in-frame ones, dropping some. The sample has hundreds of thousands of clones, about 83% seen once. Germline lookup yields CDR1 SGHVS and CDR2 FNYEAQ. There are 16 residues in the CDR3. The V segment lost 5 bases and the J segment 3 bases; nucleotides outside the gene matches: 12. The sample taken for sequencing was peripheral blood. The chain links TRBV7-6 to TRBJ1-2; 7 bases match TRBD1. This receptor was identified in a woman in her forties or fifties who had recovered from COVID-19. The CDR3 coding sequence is TGTGCCAGCAGCAGTCGACAGGGAGTAGTCGACTATGGCTACACCTTC. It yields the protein CASSSRQGVVDYGYTF.